The 5 T cell receptor beta chains listed next were all sequenced from one sample in a study of T cell repertoires in cytomegalovirus infection. TCRdb used MiXCR to reprocess the reads, holding one entry per CDR3 protein. The sample records around 740,000 distinct CDR3 sequences, about a third being singletons. The sample consisted of PBMCs. All receptors derive from a human donor in good health (CMV status not recorded). Some clones in this sample may be carry-over from other donors' samples.

About this clonotype: One end of the junction fails to match germline, which may point to a read error. V and J are TRBV19 and TRBJ2-1, with 16 bases matching TRBD2. Germline CDR1 and CDR2: LNHDA and SQIVND (reference sequence). CDR3 size: 14 residues. CDR3 in DNA: TGTGCCAGTAGTTTTGGGACTAGCGGGGGGGCCCATCTCTTC. This encodes CASSFGTSGGAHLF.

The chain joins TRBV28 to TRBJ2-3; TRBD2 matches 9 bases. Trimming cost V 5 bases and J 4 bases; bases outside gene matches: 4. The CDR3 is 14 amino acids. CDR1 and CDR2 (germline): MDHEN, SYDVKM. CDR3 nucleotides: TGTGCCAGCAGTCGCGGGGGGGCGGCAGATACGCAGTATTTT. It is translated as CASSRGGAADTQYF.

V gene TRBV20-1 combines with J gene TRBJ2-1, with D maybe TRBD2 (6 bases). The CDR3 is made up of 14 amino acids. Germline V lookup: CDR1 DFQATT, CDR2 SNEGSKA (reference sequence). Trimming pared 1 base from V and 4 bases from J, leaving 11 bases between. Here the CDR3 reads CSARGRTKYNEQFF. DNA for the CDR3: TGCAGTGCTAGAGGGCGGACTAAATACAATGAGCAGTTCTTC.

The chain employs TRBV12-3 or TRBV12-4 and TRBJ1-4, with a tentative D call TRBD1 (6 bases). The CDR3 extends over 16 amino acids. V was trimmed by 4 bases and J by 1 base, leaving 13 bases between them. CDR3 sequence reads: CASSSNPGETNEKLFF. The CDR3 region has the DNA TGTGCCAGCAGTTCGAATCCAGGGGAAACTAATGAAAAACTGTTTTTT.

V is TRBV19 and J is TRBJ2-2; TRBD1 agrees at 12 bases. V lost 4 bases, J lost 9 bases, and 9 bases stayed unmatched. The CDR3 totals 16 residues. CDR1 and CDR2 (germline): LNHDA, SQIVND (reference sequence). The CDR3 sequence: CASSTLPGQGARELFF. CDR3 nucleotides: TGTGCCAGTAGTACCCTTCCGGGACAGGGGGCGCGGGAGCTGTTTTTT.